The rows below give T cell receptor beta chains drawn from one sample of a study of identical twins. TCRdb redid the calling of the 5' RACE reads with MiXCR, one entry per CDR3 protein. The table lists some 300,000 distinct CDR3 sequences, roughly an eighth of them singletons. These data were also filed under a second study, of yellow fever vaccine responses in identical twins.

Sequenced input: CD8+ T cells sorted from blood. These receptors were taken from a woman aged 18 to 35 in good health. CDR3s include the opening cysteine and the closing phenylalanine or tryptophan. D genes are given only for firm matches. For some rows the clone size is stated as once, few or many, or as a class when expanded; others skip it.

V gene,D gene,J gene,clone size,CDR3 DNA,CDR3 protein
TRBV14,.,TRBJ2-3,.,TGTGCCAGCAGCCAAGAAGAGGAGATAGCGTGGTCAGATACGCAGTATTTT,CASSQEEEIAWSDTQYF
TRBV29-1,TRBD1,TRBJ2-1,.,TGCAGCGTTGGGACAGGGAACTCCTACAATGAGCAGTTCTTC,CSVGTGNSYNEQFF
TRBV2,.,TRBJ2-7,few,TGTGCCAGCAGTGAAGCGCCGAGGGGCACTGAGCAGTACTTC,CASSEAPRGTEQYF
TRBV27,.,TRBJ1-2,few,TGTGCCAGCAGTCCCGGTATAAGTGGGGGTAACTATGGCTACACCTTC,CASSPGISGGNYGYTF
TRBV28,TRBD2,TRBJ2-7,.,TGTGCCAGCAGTCTCACGGGACTAGCCTACGAGCAGTACTTC,CASSLTGLAYEQYF
TRBV28,.,TRBJ2-7,.,TGTGCCAGCAGACCAGGGACTTCCACCCAGTACTTC,CASRPGTSTQYF
TRBV5-1,.,TRBJ2-7,few,TGCGCCAGCAGCCCGCCGGACACGAGCTCCTACGAGCAGTACTTC,CASSPPDTSSYEQYF
TRBV4-1,.,TRBJ2-6,few,TGCGCCAGCAGCCATGACGAGAGCTCTGGGGCCAACGTCCTGACTTTC,CASSHDESSGANVLTF
TRBV7-9,TRBD1,TRBJ2-5,.,TGTGCCAGCAGTCCCGGGACAGGGATCGAAGAGACCCAGTACTTC,CASSPGTGIEETQYF
TRBV11-3,.,TRBJ2-7,few,TGTGCCAGCAGCTCCGGGGAATATAGCGGCTGGGGCGAGCAGTACTTC,CASSSGEYSGWGEQYF
TRBV3-1,.,TRBJ2-1,few,TGTGCCAGCAGACCAGGACAGAACTACAATGAGCAGTTCTTC,CASRPGQNYNEQFF
TRBV12-3/TRBV12-4,TRBD1,TRBJ1-1,.,TGTGCCAGCAGTGCGGGACAGAGAGAAGCTTTCTTT,CASSAGQREAFF
TRBV29-1,TRBD2,TRBJ2-5,many,TGCAGCGTCCCCGGGAGGGACACAGGGACCCAGTACTTC,CSVPGRDTGTQYF